This T cell receptor (beta chain) is drawn from a study of blood T cell repertoires in COVID-19. Study in general: Specimens from acute and convalescent COVID-19 originated in the United States, Italy and Spain.

The V gene's germline CDR1 is LGHDT and CDR2 YNNKEL (reference sequence). CDR3 size: 16 residues. V shed 1 base and J shed 0 bases, with 10 bases lying between them. Method: immunoSEQ multiplex PCR; TCRdb's copy keeps in-frame clones and lacks some. The table includes 30,000 or so clones, 88% detected once. Sequenced material: peripheral blood. The sequence derives from a human donor in a cohort sampled during active COVID-19. The chain combines TRBV3-1 (or the pseudogene TRBV3-2) with TRBJ2-4; the D is unclear. CDR3 coding DNA: TGTGCCAGCAGCCAAGCCAGTCTGTCAGCCAAAAACATTCAGTACTTC. Residues: CASSQASLSAKNIQYF.